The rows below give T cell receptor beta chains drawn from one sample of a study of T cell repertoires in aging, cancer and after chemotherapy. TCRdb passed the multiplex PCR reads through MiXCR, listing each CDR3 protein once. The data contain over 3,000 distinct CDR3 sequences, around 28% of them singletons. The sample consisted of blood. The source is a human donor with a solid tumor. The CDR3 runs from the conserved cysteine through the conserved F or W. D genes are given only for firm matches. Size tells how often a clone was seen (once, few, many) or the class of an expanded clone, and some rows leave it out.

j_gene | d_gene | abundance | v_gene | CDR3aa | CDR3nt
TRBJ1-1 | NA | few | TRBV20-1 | CSASKRRIQSSEAFF | TGCAGTGCTAGTAAACGACGGATCCAAAGCAGTGAAGCTTTCTTT
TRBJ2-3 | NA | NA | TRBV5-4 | CASSSSTRHTDTQYF | TGTGCCAGCAGCTCCTCGACTCGACACACAGATACGCAGTATTTT
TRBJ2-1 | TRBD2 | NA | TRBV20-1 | CSARDQGSGGYNEQFF | TGCAGTGCTAGAGATCAGGGGAGCGGGGGGTACAATGAGCAGTTCTTC
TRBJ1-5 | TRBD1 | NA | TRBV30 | CAWSVRDRRGQPQHF | TGTGCCTGGAGTGTTCGGGACAGGAGGGGTCAGCCCCAGCATTTT
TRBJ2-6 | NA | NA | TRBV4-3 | CASSQDDVSGANVLTF | TGTGCCAGCAGCCAAGATGATGTGTCTGGGGCCAACGTCCTGACTTTC
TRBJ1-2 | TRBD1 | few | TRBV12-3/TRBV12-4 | CASRIARQGRRYGYTF | TGTGCCAGCAGAATAGCCCGACAGGGAAGACGCTATGGCTACACCTTC
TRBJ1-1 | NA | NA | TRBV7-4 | CASSVGNVNTEAFF | TGTGCCAGCAGCGTGGGAAATGTGAACACTGAAGCTTTCTTT
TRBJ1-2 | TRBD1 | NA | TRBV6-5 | CASKSGTGSYGYTF | TGTGCCAGCAAGTCCGGGACAGGGTCCTATGGCTACACCTTC
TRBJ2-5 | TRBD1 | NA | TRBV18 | CASSRGTGAQETQYF | TGTGCCAGCTCCCGCGGGACAGGGGCTCAAGAGACCCAGTACTTC
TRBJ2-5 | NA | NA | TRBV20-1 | CSARGIGGHIQETQYF | TGCAGTGCTAGAGGGATCGGGGGGCACATACAAGAGACCCAGTACTTC
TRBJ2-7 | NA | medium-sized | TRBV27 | CASSSIADNEQYF | TGTGCCAGCAGTTCGATAGCGGACAACGAGCAGTACTTC
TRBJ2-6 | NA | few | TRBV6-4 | CASSQGSHFSGANVLTF | TGTGCCAGCAGTCAGGGATCCCATTTCTCTGGGGCCAACGTCCTGACTTTC
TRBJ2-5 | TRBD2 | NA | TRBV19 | CASSMYLAGPQETQYF | TGTGCCAGTAGTATGTATCTAGCGGGCCCCCAAGAGACCCAGTACTTC
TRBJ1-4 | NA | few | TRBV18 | CASSPEQPATNEKLFF | TGTGCCAGCTCACCAGAGCAGCCGGCAACTAATGAAAAACTGTTTTTT
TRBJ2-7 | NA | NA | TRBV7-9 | CASSFSGQAPYEQYF | TGTGCCAGCAGCTTCTCCGGGCAGGCCCCCTACGAGCAGTACTTC
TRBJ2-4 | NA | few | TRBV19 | CASSKGPRSIQYF | TGTGCCAGTAGTAAGGGGCCACGGAGCATTCAGTACTTC
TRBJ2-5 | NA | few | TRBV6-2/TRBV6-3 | CAPLGQETQYF | TGTGCTCCCTTAGGCCAAGAGACCCAGTACTTC
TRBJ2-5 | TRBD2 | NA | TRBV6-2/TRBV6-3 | CASSYFSGGAETQYF | TGTGCCAGCAGTTACTTTAGCGGGGGAGCGGAGACCCAGTACTTC
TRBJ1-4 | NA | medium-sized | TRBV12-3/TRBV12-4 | CASSFAGTNEKLFF | TGTGCCAGCAGTTTCGCGGGTACTAATGAAAAACTGTTTTTT
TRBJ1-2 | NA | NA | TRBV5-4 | CASTEGGTDYGYTF | TGTGCCAGCACCGAAGGAGGAACAGACTATGGCTACACCTTC
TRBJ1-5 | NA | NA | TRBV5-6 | CASSFGHSSQPQHF | TGTGCCAGCAGCTTTGGCCATTCGTCGCAGCCCCAGCATTTT
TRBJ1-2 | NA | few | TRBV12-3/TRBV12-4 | CASWTERHYGYTF | TGTGCCAGCTGGACGGAAAGACACTATGGCTACACCTTC
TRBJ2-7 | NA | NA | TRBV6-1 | CASSLGPTYEQYF | TGTGCCAGCAGCTTAGGGCCTACATACGAGCAGTACTTC
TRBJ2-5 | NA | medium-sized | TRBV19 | CASSNRGSQETQYF | TGTGCCAGTAGCAATCGGGGGTCCCAAGAGACCCAGTACTTC
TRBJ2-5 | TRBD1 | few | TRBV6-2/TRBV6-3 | CASRTGQGKETQYF | TGTGCCAGCAGGACGGGACAGGGAAAAGAGACCCAGTACTTC
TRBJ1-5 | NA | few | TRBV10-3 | CAISESTEGGSQPQHF | TGTGCCATCAGTGAGTCAACAGAGGGAGGTAGTCAGCCCCAGCATTTT
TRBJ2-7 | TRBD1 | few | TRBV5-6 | CASSTGTGVSEQYF | TGTGCCAGCAGCACCGGGACAGGGGTGTCCGAGCAGTACTTC
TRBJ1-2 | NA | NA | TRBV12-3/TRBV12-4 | CASSPLLRGGYTF | TGTGCCAGCAGTCCTCTCCTACGGGGCGGCTACACCTTC
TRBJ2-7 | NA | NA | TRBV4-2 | CASSQDWENFYEQYF | TGCGCCAGCAGCCAAGATTGGGAGAATTTCTACGAGCAGTACTTC
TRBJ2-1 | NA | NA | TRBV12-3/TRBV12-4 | CASSIGGSYNEQFF | TGTGCCAGCAGCATAGGCGGCTCCTACAATGAGCAGTTCTTC
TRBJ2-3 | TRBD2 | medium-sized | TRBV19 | CASSLERGVTDTQYF | TGTGCCAGTAGTCTAGAGCGGGGGGTAACAGATACGCAGTATTTT
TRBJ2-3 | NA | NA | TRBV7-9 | CATRALTDTQYF | TGTGCCACTCGGGCACTCACAGATACGCAGTATTTT
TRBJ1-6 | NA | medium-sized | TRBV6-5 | CASRNRVDHSPLHF | TGTGCCAGCAGGAACAGGGTGGATCATTCACCCCTCCACTTT
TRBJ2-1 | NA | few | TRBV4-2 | CASSQDPPGRVGDNEQFF | TGTGCCAGCAGCCAAGATCCCCCAGGGCGCGTTGGGGACAATGAGCAGTTCTTC
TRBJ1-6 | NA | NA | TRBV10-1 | CASRDSENSPLHF | TGCGCCAGCAGGGACAGCGAAAATTCACCCCTCCACTTT
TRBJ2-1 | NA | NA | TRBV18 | CASSPLRGIYNEQFF | TGTGCCAGCTCACCGCTACGCGGCATCTACAATGAGCAGTTCTTC
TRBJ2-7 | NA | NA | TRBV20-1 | CSARDKTSSYEQYF | TGCAGTGCTAGAGATAAAACTAGTAGCTACGAGCAGTACTTC
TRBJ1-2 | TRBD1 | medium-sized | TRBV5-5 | CASSRGQGTDGYTF | TGTGCCAGCAGCCGGGGACAGGGAACGGATGGCTACACCTTC
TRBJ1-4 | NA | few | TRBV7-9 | CASSQVATNEKLFF | TGTGCCAGCAGCCAAGTCGCAACTAATGAAAAACTGTTTTTT
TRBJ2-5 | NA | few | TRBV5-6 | CASSSLSVTQYF | TGTGCCAGCAGCTCCCTCTCGGTGACCCAGTACTTC
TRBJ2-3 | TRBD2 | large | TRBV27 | CASSRLADYTDTQYF | TGTGCCAGCAGTAGGCTAGCGGACTACACAGATACGCAGTATTTT
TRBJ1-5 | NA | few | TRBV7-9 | CASRRENQPQHF | TGTGCCAGCAGGCGGGAAAATCAGCCCCAGCATTTT
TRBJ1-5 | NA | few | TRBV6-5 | CASSTGRTNQPQHF | TGTGCCTCCTCGACCGGACGGACTAATCAGCCCCAGCATTTT
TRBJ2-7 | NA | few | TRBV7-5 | CISVPEAPGPSYEQYF | NA
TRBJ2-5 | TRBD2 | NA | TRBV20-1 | CSATGTSSAETQYF | TGCAGTGCTACCGGGACTAGCTCCGCGGAGACCCAGTACTTC
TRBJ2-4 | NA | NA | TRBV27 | CASSLMGQPKNIQYF | TGTGCCAGCAGTCTCATGGGACAACCGAAAAACATTCAGTACTTC
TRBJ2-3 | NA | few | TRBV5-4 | CASSLARSTDTQYF | TGTGCCAGCAGCTTGGCTAGAAGCACAGATACGCAGTATTTT